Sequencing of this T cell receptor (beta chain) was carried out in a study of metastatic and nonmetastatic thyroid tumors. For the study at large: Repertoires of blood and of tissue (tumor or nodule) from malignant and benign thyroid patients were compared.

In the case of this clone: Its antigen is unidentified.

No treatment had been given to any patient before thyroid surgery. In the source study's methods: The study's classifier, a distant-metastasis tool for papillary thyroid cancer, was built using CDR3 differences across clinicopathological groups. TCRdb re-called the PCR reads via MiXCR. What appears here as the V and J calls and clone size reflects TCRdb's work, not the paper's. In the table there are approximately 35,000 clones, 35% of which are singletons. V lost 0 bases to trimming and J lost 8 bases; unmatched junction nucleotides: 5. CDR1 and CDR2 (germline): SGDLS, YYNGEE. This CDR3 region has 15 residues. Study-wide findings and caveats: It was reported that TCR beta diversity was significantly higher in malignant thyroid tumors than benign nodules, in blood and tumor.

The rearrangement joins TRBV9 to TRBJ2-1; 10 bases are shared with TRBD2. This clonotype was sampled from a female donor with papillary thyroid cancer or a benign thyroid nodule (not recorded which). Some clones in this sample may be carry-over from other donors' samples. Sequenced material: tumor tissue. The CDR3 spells CASSVGLAGGYEQFF. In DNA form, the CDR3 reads TGTGCCAGCAGCGTAGGGTTAGCGGGAGGCTATGAGCAGTTCTTC.